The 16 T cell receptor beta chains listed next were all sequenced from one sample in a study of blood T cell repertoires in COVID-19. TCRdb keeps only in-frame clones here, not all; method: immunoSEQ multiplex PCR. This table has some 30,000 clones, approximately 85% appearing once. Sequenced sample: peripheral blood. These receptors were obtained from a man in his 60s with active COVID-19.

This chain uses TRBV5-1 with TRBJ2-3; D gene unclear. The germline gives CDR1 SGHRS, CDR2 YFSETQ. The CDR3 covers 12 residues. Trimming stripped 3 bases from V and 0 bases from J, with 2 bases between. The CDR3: CASSSSTDTQYF. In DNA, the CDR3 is TGCGCCAGCAGCTCGAGCACAGATACGCAGTATTTT. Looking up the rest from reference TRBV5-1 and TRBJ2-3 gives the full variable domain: KAGVTQTPRYLIKTRGQQVTLSCSPISGHRSVSWYQQTPGQGLQFLFEYFSETQRNKGNFPGRFSGRQFSNSRSEMNVSTLELGDSALYLCASSSSTDTQYFGPGTRLTVL.

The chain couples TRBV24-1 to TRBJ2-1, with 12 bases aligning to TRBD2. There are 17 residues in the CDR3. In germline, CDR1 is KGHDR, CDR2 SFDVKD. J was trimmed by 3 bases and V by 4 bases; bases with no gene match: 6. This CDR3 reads CATSDSGLAGRYNEQFF. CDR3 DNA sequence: TGTGCCACCAGTGACTCCGGACTAGCGGGACGCTACAATGAGCAGTTCTTC.

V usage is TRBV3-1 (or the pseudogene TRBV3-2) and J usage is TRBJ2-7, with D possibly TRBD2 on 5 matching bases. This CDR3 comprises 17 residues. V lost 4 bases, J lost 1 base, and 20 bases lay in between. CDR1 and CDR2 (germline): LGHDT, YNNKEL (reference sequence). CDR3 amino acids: CASSRGIKLGVSYEQYF. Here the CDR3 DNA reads TGTGCCAGCAGCCGTGGTATTAAGCTGGGAGTATCCTACGAGCAGTACTTC.

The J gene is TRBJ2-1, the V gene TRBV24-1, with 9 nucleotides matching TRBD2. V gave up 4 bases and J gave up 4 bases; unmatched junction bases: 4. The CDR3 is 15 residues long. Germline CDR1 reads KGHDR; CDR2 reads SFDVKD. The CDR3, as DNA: TGTGCCACCAGTGACTCTAGCGGGATTTACAATGAGCAGTTCTTC. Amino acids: CATSDSSGIYNEQFF.

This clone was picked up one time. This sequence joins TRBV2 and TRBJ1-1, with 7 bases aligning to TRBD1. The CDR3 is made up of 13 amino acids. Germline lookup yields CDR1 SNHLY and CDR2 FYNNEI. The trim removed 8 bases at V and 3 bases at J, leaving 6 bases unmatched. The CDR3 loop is CASSQGDYTEAFF. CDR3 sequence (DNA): TGTGCCAGCTCGCAGGGGGATTACACTGAAGCTTTCTTT.

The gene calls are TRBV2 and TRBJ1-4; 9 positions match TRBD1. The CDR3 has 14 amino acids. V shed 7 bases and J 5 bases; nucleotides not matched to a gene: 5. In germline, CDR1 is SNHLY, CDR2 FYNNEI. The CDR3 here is CASTDRGRNEKLFF. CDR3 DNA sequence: TGTGCCAGCACTGACAGGGGGAGGAATGAAAAACTGTTTTTT.

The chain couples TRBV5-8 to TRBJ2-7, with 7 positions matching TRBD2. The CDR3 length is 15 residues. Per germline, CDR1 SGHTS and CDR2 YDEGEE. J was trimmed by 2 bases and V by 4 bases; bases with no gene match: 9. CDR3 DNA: TGTGCCAGCAGCAAGGGTTCGGGAGGAACCTACGAGCAGTACTTC. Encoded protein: CASSKGSGGTYEQYF.

The CDR3 region has the DNA TGTGCCAGCAGTCGCGACAGCCACTATGGCTACACCTTC. This gives the protein CASSRDSHYGYTF. This sequence joins TRBV5-4 and TRBJ1-2, with D perhaps TRBD1 (5 bases). Trimming removed 5 bases at V and 3 bases at J, with 11 bases between. The CDR3 spans 13 residues. Germline lookup yields CDR1 SGHNT and CDR2 YYREEE (reference sequence). The whole variable domain, filled in from reference TRBV5-4 and TRBJ1-2, reads ETGVTQSPTHLIKTRGQQVTLRCSSQSGHNTVSWYQQALGQGPQFIFQYYREEENGRGNFPPRFSGLQFPNYSSELNVNALELDDSALYLCASSRDSHYGYTFGSGTRLTVV.

CDR3 protein: CASGLGVGTQKEQFF. CDR3 bases: TGTGCTAGTGGTTTGGGGGTAGGGACACAGAAGGAGCAGTTCTTC. V and J are TRBV12-5 and TRBJ2-1; D possibly corresponds to TRBD1 (6 bases). The CDR3 contains 15 residues. Germline V gives CDR1 LGHNT, CDR2 FRNRAP. Trimming removed 1 base from V and 10 bases from J, with 17 bases in between.

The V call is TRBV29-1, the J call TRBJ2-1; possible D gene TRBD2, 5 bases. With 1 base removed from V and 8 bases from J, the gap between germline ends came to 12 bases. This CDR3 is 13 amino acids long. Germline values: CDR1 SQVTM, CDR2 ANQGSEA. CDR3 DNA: TGCAGCGTTGAAGGTAGCGCAGTCGATGAGCAGTTCTTC. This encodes CSVEGSAVDEQFF.

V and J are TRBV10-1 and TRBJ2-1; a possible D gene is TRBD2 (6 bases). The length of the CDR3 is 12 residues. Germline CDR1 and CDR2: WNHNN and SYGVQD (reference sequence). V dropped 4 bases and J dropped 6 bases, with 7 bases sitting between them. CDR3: CASSAGGNEQFF. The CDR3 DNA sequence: TGCGCCAGCAGTGCCGGGGGCAATGAGCAGTTCTTC.

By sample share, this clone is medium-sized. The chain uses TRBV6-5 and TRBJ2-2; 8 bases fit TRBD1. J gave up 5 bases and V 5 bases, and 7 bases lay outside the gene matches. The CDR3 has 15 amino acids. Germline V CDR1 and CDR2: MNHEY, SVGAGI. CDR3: CASSTLQGGTGELFF. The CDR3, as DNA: TGTGCCAGCAGTACTCTACAGGGGGGAACCGGGGAGCTGTTTTTT.

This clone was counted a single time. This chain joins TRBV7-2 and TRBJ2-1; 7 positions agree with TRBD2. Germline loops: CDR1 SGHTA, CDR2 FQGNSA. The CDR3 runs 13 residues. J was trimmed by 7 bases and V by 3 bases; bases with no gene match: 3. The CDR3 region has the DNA TGTGCCAGCAGCTTGCGGACTAGGAATGAGCAGTTCTTC. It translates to CASSLRTRNEQFF. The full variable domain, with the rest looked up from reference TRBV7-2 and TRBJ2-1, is GAGVSQSPSNKVTEKGKDVELRCDPISGHTALYWYRQSLGQGLEFLIYFQGNSAPDKSGLPSDRFSAERTGGSVSTLTIQRTQQEDSAVYLCASSLRTRNEQFFGPGTRLTVL.

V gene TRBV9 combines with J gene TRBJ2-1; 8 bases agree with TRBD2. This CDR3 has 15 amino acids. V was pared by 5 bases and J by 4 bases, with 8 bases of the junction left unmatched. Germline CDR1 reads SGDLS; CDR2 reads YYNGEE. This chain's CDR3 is CASSGSGSSYNEQFF. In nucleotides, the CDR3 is TGTGCCAGCAGTGGGAGCGGGAGTAGTTACAATGAGCAGTTCTTC.

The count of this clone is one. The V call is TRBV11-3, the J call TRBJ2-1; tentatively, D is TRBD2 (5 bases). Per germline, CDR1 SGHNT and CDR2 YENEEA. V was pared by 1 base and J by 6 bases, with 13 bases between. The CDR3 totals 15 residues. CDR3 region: CASSLGLALRNEQFF. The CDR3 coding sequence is TGTGCCAGCAGCTTAGGGCTAGCACTGCGCAATGAGCAGTTCTTC.

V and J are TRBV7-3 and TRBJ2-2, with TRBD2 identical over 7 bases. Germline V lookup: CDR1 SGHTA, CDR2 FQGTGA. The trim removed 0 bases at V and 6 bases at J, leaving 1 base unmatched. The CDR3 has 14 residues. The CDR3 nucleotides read TGTGCCAGCAGCTTAACGGCGGGAGCCGGGGAGCTGTTTTTT. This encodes CASSLTAGAGELFF.